This entry concerns a single T cell receptor beta chain. Its antigen is not identified. The data derive from a study of cytomegalovirus exposure and HLA in healthy donors. Trimming left V 1 base short and J 3 bases short, with 7 bases between. The germline V gene encodes CDR1 SGHNT and CDR2 YENEEA. The CDR3 sequence is 13 residues long. Broader study findings: According to the study, roughly 160 TCR beta chains were cytomegalovirus-associated.

The table came from immunoSEQ multiplex PCR; TCRdb's copy has only in-frame clones and leaves some out. The sample lists around 250,000 clones, around 90% seen once, with under 0.4% in the top ten. The clonotype originates from a woman younger than 35 in good health and CMV-seronegative. The material sequenced was PBMCs. The V gene is TRBV11-3, the J gene TRBJ2-7; D might be TRBD1 (5 bases). As DNA, the CDR3 is TGTGCCAGCAGCTTAGGACAGCACTACGAGCAGTACGTC. Its translation is CASSLGQHYEQYV.